A selection of T cell receptor beta chains follows, all from one sample in a study of T cells in Graves' hyperthyroidism and ophthalmopathy. One entry per CDR3 protein, called by TCRdb with MiXCR from the multiplex PCR reads. The data hold over 450,000 distinct CDR3 sequences, with about a sixth observed a single time. Sequencing was carried out using blood. The receptors were sampled from a woman between 18 and 29 years old with Graves' ophthalmopathy. Each CDR3 is given with its conserved first and last residue. The order of the fields is D gene, clone size, V gene, J gene, CDR3 length, CDR3 DNA, CDR3 protein. The D gene is left open where the match is weak. Clone size appears in some rows only: once, few, many, or a class for an expanded clone.

d_gene: NA; abundance: few; v_gene: TRBV5-5; j_gene: TRBJ2-2; len: 13; CDR3nt: TGTGCCAGCAACAAGGAGGGGGCCGGGGAGCTGTTTTTT; CDR3aa: CASNKEGAGELFF
d_gene: NA; abundance: NA; v_gene: TRBV19; j_gene: TRBJ1-5; len: 16; CDR3nt: TGTGCCAGTAGTATAGGTCCAGGCCTCTCGGCTCAGGCCCAGCATTTT; CDR3aa: CASSIGPGLSAQAQHF
d_gene: NA; abundance: many; v_gene: TRBV7-7; j_gene: TRBJ2-1; len: 13; CDR3nt: TGTGCTAGCAGCTTAGAGGTCTCCGGTGAGCAGTTCTTC; CDR3aa: CASSLEVSGEQFF
d_gene: TRBD1; abundance: many; v_gene: TRBV7-9; j_gene: TRBJ1-4; len: 15; CDR3nt: TGTGCCAGCAGCCCGCAGGGGGCCGATAATGAAAAACTGTTTTTT; CDR3aa: CASSPQGADNEKLFF
d_gene: NA; abundance: few; v_gene: TRBV5-6; j_gene: TRBJ2-1; len: 14; CDR3nt: TGTGCCAGTAGTATGCTGAGCTCCTACAATGAGCAGTTCTTC; CDR3aa: CASSMLSSYNEQFF
d_gene: TRBD1; abundance: NA; v_gene: TRBV4-1; j_gene: TRBJ2-7; len: 12; CDR3nt: TGCGCCAGCAACGGACAGGGGCCCGAGCAGTACTTC; CDR3aa: CASNGQGPEQYF
d_gene: NA; abundance: many; v_gene: TRBV11-2; j_gene: TRBJ1-1; len: 15; CDR3nt: TGTGCCAGCAGCTTTTCGGGACAAATCAACACTGAAGCTTTCTTT; CDR3aa: CASSFSGQINTEAFF
d_gene: NA; abundance: many; v_gene: TRBV20-1; j_gene: TRBJ2-7; len: 13; CDR3nt: TGCAGTGCTAGGCCTAACTATGCCTACGAGCAGTACTTC; CDR3aa: CSARPNYAYEQYF
d_gene: TRBD1; abundance: many; v_gene: TRBV12-3/TRBV12-4; j_gene: TRBJ1-1; len: 13; CDR3nt: TGTGCCAGCAGGGGTGACAGGGTCACTGAAGCTTTCTTT; CDR3aa: CASRGDRVTEAFF
d_gene: NA; abundance: many; v_gene: TRBV3-1; j_gene: TRBJ1-1; len: 14; CDR3nt: TGTGCCAGCAGTCCGGGGGGAGGGGGCACTGAAGCTTTCTTT; CDR3aa: CASSPGGGGTEAFF
d_gene: NA; abundance: once; v_gene: TRBV20-1; j_gene: TRBJ1-5; len: 13; CDR3nt: TGCAGTGCTTTGACAGGTGAGGTACAGCCCCAGCATTTT; CDR3aa: CSALTGEVQPQHF
d_gene: NA; abundance: few; v_gene: TRBV9; j_gene: TRBJ2-3; len: 19; CDR3nt: TGTGCCAGCAGCGTAGACGGGTCGGAGTGGGCTTCTAGCACAGATACGCAGTATTTT; CDR3aa: CASSVDGSEWASSTDTQYF
d_gene: TRBD2; abundance: many; v_gene: TRBV30; j_gene: TRBJ2-5; len: 15; CDR3nt: TGTGCCTGGGGGGCTAGCGGGGGGTTACAGGAGACCCAGTACTTC; CDR3aa: CAWGASGGLQETQYF
d_gene: TRBD1; abundance: NA; v_gene: TRBV28; j_gene: TRBJ1-2; len: 17; CDR3nt: TGTGCCAGCAGTTTGATTGGGCGGACAGGGGGGGACTATGGCTACACCTTC; CDR3aa: CASSLIGRTGGDYGYTF
d_gene: NA; abundance: NA; v_gene: TRBV30; j_gene: TRBJ2-7; len: 15; CDR3nt: TGTGCCAGTAGTTACTCGGACAGATCAACCTACGAGCAGTACTTC; CDR3aa: CASSYSDRSTYEQYF
d_gene: TRBD1; abundance: once; v_gene: TRBV6-1; j_gene: TRBJ2-3; len: 16; CDR3nt: TGTGCCAGCAGTGAATCAGGCGACAGGGGGCTGTATACGCAGTATTTT; CDR3aa: CASSESGDRGLYTQYF
d_gene: NA; abundance: few; v_gene: TRBV19; j_gene: TRBJ2-2; len: 19; CDR3nt: TGTGCCAGTAGTATAGTTATTGGAGGAGGGGGGCGGAACACCGGGGAGCTGTTTTTT; CDR3aa: CASSIVIGGGGRNTGELFF
d_gene: NA; abundance: many; v_gene: TRBV18; j_gene: TRBJ1-5; len: 15; CDR3nt: TGTGCCAGCTCACCACCAATCTCTAGCAATCAGCCCCAGCATTTT; CDR3aa: CASSPPISSNQPQHF
d_gene: TRBD2; abundance: few; v_gene: TRBV19; j_gene: TRBJ2-1; len: 14; CDR3nt: TGTGCCAGTAGTATAGGGGGGGGGACTGATGAGCAGTTCTTC; CDR3aa: CASSIGGGTDEQFF
d_gene: NA; abundance: NA; v_gene: TRBV10-2; j_gene: TRBJ1-1; len: 12; CDR3nt: TGCGCCAGCCGGGAAGGGGGGACTGAAGCTTTCTTT; CDR3aa: CASREGGTEAFF
d_gene: NA; abundance: NA; v_gene: TRBV6-2/TRBV6-3; j_gene: TRBJ1-5; len: 15; CDR3nt: TGTGCCAGCAGTTACGGGCAGGGGATCGATCAGCCCCAGCATTTT; CDR3aa: CASSYGQGIDQPQHF
d_gene: TRBD2; abundance: many; v_gene: TRBV20-1; j_gene: TRBJ2-1; len: 18; CDR3nt: TGCAGTGTTGTCGAACGGACTAGCGGGAGGAAGTCCTACAATGAGCAGTTCTTC; CDR3aa: CSVVERTSGRKSYNEQFF
d_gene: NA; abundance: few; v_gene: TRBV20-1; j_gene: TRBJ2-7; len: 12; CDR3nt: TGCAGTGTTACTAGTTCCCAGGGGGAGCAGTACTTC; CDR3aa: CSVTSSQGEQYF
d_gene: TRBD1; abundance: many; v_gene: TRBV7-2; j_gene: TRBJ1-3; len: 14; CDR3nt: TGTGCCAGCAGCACCGGGACAGGAGGAAACACCATATATTTT; CDR3aa: CASSTGTGGNTIYF
d_gene: NA; abundance: few; v_gene: TRBV7-2; j_gene: TRBJ1-3; len: 15; CDR3nt: TGTGCCAGCAGCTTAATCGCTGGGTTCGGAAACACCATATATTTT; CDR3aa: CASSLIAGFGNTIYF
d_gene: TRBD2; abundance: NA; v_gene: TRBV29-1; j_gene: TRBJ2-1; len: 17; CDR3nt: TGCAGCGTTTTAGCGGGAGGGGGCGTTGGGGTATACAATGAGCAGTTCTTC; CDR3aa: CSVLAGGGVGVYNEQFF
d_gene: TRBD1; abundance: NA; v_gene: TRBV5-6; j_gene: TRBJ1-6; len: 15; CDR3nt: TGTGCCAGCAGCTTCACGACAGGGAGAGAATCACCCCTCCACTTT; CDR3aa: CASSFTTGRESPLHF
d_gene: TRBD2; abundance: few; v_gene: TRBV3-1; j_gene: TRBJ2-5; len: 15; CDR3nt: TGTGCCAGCAGCCAAACTAGCGGGGCGGTCGAGACCCAGTACTTC; CDR3aa: CASSQTSGAVETQYF
d_gene: TRBD1; abundance: few; v_gene: TRBV11-2; j_gene: TRBJ1-5; len: 17; CDR3nt: TGTGCCAGCAGCACCGGGACAGGGGGAACCAGCAATCAGCCCCAGCATTTT; CDR3aa: CASSTGTGGTSNQPQHF
d_gene: TRBD1; abundance: many; v_gene: TRBV3-1; j_gene: TRBJ1-4; len: 14; CDR3nt: TGTGCCAGCAGACGGACAGGGCCACGGGAAAAACTGTTTTTT; CDR3aa: CASRRTGPREKLFF
d_gene: NA; abundance: NA; v_gene: TRBV14; j_gene: TRBJ1-4; len: 16; CDR3nt: TGTGCCAGCAGCCACGGTCGCGGCAGGGTTAATGAAAAACTGTTTTTT; CDR3aa: CASSHGRGRVNEKLFF
d_gene: TRBD2; abundance: many; v_gene: TRBV11-1; j_gene: TRBJ2-1; len: 16; CDR3nt: TGTGCCAGCAGCTTAGACCCCGGCAGCGGGGCAAATGAGCAGTTCTTC; CDR3aa: CASSLDPGSGANEQFF
d_gene: NA; abundance: many; v_gene: TRBV5-1; j_gene: TRBJ2-1; len: 15; CDR3nt: TGCGCCAGCAGCTTGAGGGCTAACACCTACAATGAGCAGTTCTTC; CDR3aa: CASSLRANTYNEQFF
d_gene: TRBD1; abundance: NA; v_gene: TRBV28; j_gene: TRBJ2-5; len: 16; CDR3nt: TGTGCCAGCAGTTTACCCCGGGACAGGGTAGAAGAGACCCAGTACTTC; CDR3aa: CASSLPRDRVEETQYF
d_gene: NA; abundance: few; v_gene: TRBV6-2/TRBV6-3; j_gene: TRBJ2-4; len: 14; CDR3nt: TGTGCCAGCAAACTAGATCGACGCAAAAACATTCAGTACTTC; CDR3aa: CASKLDRRKNIQYF